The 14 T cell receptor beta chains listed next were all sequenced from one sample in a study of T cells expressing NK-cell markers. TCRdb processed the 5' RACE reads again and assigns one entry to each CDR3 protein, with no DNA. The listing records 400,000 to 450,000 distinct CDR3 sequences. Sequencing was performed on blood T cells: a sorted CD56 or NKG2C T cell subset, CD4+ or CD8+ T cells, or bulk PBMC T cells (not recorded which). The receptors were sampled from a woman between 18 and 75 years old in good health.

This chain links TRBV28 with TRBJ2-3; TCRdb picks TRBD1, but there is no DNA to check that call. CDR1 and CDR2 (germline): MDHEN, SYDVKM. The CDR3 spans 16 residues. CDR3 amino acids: CASSFRTANRKDTQYF. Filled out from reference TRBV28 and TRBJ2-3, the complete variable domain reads DVKVTQSSRYLVKRTGEKVFLECVQDMDHENMFWYRQDPGLGLRLIYFSYDVKMKEKGDIPEGYSVSREKKERFSLILESASTNQTSMYLCASSFRTANRKDTQYFGPGTRLTVL.

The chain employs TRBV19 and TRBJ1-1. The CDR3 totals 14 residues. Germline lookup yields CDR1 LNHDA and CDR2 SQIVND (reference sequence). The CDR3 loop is CASTLWSQSIEAFF.

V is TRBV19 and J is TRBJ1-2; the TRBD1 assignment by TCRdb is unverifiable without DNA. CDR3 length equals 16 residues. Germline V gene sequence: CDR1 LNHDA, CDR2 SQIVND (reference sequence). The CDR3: CASSIVRQGARDGYTF.

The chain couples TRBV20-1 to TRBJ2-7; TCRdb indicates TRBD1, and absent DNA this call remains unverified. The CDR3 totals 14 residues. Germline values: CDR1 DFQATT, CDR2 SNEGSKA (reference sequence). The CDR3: CSARRQVSSYEQYF.

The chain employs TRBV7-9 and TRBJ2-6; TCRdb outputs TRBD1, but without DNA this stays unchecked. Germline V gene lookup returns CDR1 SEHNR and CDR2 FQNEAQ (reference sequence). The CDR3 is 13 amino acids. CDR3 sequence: CASSPGEANVLTF. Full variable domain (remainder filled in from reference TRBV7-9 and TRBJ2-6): DTGVSQNPRHKITKRGQNVTFRCDPISEHNRLYWYRQTLGQGPEFLTYFQNEAQLEKSRLLSDRFSAERPKGSFSTLEIQRTEQGDSAMYLCASSPGEANVLTFGAGSRLTVL.

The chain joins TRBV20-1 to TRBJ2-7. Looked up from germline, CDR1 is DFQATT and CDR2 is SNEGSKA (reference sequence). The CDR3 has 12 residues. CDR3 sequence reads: CSASITSREQYF.

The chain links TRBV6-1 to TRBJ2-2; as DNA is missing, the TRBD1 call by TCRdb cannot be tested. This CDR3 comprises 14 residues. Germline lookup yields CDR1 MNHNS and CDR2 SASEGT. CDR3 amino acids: CASGTEKNTGELFF.

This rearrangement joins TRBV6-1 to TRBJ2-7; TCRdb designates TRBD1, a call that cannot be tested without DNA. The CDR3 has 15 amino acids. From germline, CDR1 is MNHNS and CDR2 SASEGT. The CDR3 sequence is CASSELGQGGYEQYF.

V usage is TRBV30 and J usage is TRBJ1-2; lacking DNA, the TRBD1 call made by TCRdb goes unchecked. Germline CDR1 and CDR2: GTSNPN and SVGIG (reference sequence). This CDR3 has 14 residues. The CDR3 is CAWSKTGANYGYTF.

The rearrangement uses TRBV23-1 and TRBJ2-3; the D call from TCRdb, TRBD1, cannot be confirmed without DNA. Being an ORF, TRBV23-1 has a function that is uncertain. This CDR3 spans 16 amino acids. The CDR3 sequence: CASSEWGRGSTDTQYF.

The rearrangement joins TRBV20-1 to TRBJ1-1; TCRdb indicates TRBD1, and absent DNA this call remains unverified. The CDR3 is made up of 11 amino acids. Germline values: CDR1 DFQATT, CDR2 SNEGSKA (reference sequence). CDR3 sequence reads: CSAFGTVEAFF.

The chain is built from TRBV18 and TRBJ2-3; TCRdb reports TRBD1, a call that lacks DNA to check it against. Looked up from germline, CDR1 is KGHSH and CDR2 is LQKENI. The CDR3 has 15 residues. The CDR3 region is CASSPGADGTDTQYF.

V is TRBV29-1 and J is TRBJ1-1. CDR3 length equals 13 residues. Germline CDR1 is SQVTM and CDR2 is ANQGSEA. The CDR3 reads CSVDGFGNTEAFF.

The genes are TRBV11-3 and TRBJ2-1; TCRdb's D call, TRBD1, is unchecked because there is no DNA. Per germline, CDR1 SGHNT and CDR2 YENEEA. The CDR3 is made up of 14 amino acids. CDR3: CASSSSTGNNEQFF.